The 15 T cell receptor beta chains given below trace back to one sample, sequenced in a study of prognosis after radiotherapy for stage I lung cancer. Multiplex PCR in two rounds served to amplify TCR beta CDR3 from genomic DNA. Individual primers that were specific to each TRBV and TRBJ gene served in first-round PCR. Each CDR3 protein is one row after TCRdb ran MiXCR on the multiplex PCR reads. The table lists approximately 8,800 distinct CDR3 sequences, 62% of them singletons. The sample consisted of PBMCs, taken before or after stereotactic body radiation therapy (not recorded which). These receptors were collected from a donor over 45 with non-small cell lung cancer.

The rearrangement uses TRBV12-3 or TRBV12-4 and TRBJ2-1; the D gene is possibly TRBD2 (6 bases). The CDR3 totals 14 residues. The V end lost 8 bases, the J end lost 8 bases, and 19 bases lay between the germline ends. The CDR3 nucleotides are TGTGCCAGCGGAAATGGGCGGGACGGCGATGAGCAGTTCTTC. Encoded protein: CASGNGRDGDEQFF.

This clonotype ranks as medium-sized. This CDR3 is CASSLDTGEKLFF. CDR3 DNA: TGTGCCAGCAGTTTAGATACGGGTGAAAAACTGTTTTTT. The chain has TRBV12-3 or TRBV12-4 and TRBJ1-4; D unclear. V gave up 1 base and J gave up 7 bases, with 7 bases separating them. This CDR3 region has 13 residues.

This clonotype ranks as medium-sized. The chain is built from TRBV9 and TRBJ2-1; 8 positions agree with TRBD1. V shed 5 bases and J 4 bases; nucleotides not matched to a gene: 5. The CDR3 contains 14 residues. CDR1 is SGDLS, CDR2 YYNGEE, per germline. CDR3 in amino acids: CASSTGGGYNEQFF. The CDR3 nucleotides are TGTGCCAGCAGTACAGGGGGTGGGTACAATGAGCAGTTCTTC.

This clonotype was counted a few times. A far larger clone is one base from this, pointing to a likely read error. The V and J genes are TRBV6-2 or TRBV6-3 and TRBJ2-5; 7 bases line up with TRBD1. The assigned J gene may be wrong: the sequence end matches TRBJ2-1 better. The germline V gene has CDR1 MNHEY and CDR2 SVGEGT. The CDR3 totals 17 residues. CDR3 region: CASSYLESVTGSTEQFF. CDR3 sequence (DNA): TGTGCCAGCAGTTACCTAGAGTCCGTGACAGGGAGTACTGAGCAGTTCTTC.

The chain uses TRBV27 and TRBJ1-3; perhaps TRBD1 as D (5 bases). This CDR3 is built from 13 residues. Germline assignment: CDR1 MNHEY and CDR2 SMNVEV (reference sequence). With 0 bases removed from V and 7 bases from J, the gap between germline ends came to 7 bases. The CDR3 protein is CASSLSRGNTIYF. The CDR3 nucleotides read TGTGCCAGCAGTTTATCTAGGGGCAACACCATATATTTT.

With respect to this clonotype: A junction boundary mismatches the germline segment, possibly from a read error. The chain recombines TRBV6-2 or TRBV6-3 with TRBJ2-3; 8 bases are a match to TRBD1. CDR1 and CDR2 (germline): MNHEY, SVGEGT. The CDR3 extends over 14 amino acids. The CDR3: CASSRTGSTDTQYF. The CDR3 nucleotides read TGTGCCAGCAGTCGGACAGGGAGCACAGATACACAGTATTTT.

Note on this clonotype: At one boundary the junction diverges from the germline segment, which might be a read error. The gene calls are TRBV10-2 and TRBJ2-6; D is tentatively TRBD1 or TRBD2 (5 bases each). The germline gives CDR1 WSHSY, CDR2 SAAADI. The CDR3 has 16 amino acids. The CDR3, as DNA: TGCGCCAGCAGTGGTAGTTACAGGACTGGGGCCAACTTCCTGACTTTC. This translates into CASSGSYRTGANFLTF.

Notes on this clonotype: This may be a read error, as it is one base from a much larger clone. CDR3 DNA: TGTGCCTGCAGTTCCCTAGTAGCCCATTACAATGAGCAGTTATTC. Its protein is CACSSLVAHYNEQLF. This sequence joins TRBV6-5 and TRBJ2-1; D is ambiguous. This CDR3 is 15 amino acids long. CDR1 and CDR2 (germline): MNHEY, SVGAGI.

The CDR3, as DNA: TGTGCCTGGAGTGTATCTCGACCTGGAAACACCATATATTTT. Encoded protein: CAWSVSRPGNTIYF. V usage is TRBV30 and J usage is TRBJ1-3; D is ambiguous. CDR3 length equals 14 residues. Germline assignment: CDR1 GTSNPN and CDR2 SVGIG (reference sequence). The V gene lost 0 bases and the J gene lost 2 bases, with 8 bases spanning the gap. The variable domain in full, with the rest retrieved from reference TRBV30 and TRBJ1-3, is SQTIHQWPATLVQPVGSPLSLECTVEGTSNPNLYWYRQAAGRGLQLLFYSVGIGQISSEVPQNLSASRPQDRQFILSSKKLLLSDSGFYLCAWSVSRPGNTIYFGEGSWLTVV.

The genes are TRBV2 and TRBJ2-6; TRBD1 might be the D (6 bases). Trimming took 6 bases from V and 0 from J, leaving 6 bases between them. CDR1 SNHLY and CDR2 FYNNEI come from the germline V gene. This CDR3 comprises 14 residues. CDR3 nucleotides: TGTGCCAGCAGGGGGGCCTCTGGGGCCAACGTCCTGACTTTC. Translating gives CASRGASGANVLTF.

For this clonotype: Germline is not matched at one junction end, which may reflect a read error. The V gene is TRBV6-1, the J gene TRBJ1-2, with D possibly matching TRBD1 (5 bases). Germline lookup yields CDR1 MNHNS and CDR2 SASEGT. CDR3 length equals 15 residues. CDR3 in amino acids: CASNRRGGTFYVYTF. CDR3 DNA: TGTGCCAGCAACCGCCGGGGGGGTACTTTCTATGTCTACACCTTC.

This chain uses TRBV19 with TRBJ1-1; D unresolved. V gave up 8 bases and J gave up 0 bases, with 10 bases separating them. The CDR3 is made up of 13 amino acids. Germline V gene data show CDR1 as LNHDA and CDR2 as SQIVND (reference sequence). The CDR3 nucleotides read TGTGCCAGTGGGGTCTCCTTGAACACTGAAGCTTTCTTT. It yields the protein CASGVSLNTEAFF.

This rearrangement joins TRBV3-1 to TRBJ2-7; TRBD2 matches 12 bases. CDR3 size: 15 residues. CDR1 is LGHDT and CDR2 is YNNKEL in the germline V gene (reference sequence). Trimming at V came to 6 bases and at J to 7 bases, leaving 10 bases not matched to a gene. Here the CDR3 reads CASSPSSGGAREQYF. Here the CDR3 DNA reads TGTGCCAGCAGTCCCTCTAGCGGGGGGGCGAGGGAGCAGTACTTC.

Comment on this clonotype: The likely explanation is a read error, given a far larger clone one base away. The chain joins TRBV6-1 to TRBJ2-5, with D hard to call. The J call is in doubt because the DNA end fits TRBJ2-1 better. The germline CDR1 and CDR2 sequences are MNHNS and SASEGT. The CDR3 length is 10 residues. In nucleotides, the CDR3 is TGTTCCACCCTCCGAGGTGAGCAGTTCTTC. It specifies CSTLRGEQFF.

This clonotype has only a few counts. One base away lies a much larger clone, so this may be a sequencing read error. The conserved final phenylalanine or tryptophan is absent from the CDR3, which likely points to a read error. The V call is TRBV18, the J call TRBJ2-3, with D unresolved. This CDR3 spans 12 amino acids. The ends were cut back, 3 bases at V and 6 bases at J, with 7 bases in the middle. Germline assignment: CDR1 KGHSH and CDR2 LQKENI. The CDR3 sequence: CASSPGADTQYL. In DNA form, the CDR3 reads TGTGCCAGCTCACCTGGTGCCGATACGCAGTATCTT.